The 13 T cell receptor beta chains presented below share a single source sample, sequenced in a study of identical twins. One entry per CDR3 protein results from TCRdb running MiXCR on the 5' RACE reads. Of about 240,000 distinct CDR3 sequences listed, more than 9% are singletons. The sample consisted of memory T cells sorted from blood. These receptors all stem from a man aged 50 to 59 in good health.

This clonotype has a handful of counts. The chain is built from TRBV7-6 and TRBJ2-3, with TRBD2 identical over 7 bases. Unmatched junction bases numbered 12, after V lost 6 bases and J lost 0 bases. CDR1 is SGHVS, CDR2 FNYEAQ, per germline. This CDR3 contains 17 residues. The CDR3 sequence is CASRSIREATSTDTQYF. CDR3 DNA: TGTGCCAGCAGATCGATTCGGGAGGCTACTAGCACAGATACGCAGTATTTT.

This clonotype was recorded at least ten times. The chain links TRBV6-2 or TRBV6-3 to TRBJ1-1; D unresolved. Germline V CDR1 and CDR2: MNHEY, SVGEGT. The V gene lost 5 bases and the J gene lost 4 bases, with 14 bases spanning the gap. This CDR3 comprises 14 residues. The CDR3 bases are TGTGCCAGCAGTCTCACCCAGGTACGCACTGAAGCTTTCTTT. Translated, it gives CASSLTQVRTEAFF.

This clonotype appeared many times. The J gene is TRBJ2-7, the V gene TRBV10-3; 9 bases are a match to TRBD2. The ends lost 9 bases at V and 3 bases at J; junction bases unmatched: 6. CDR1 ENHRY and CDR2 SYGVKD come from the germline V gene. This CDR3 is 13 amino acids long. The CDR3 reads CAIRTSEGYEQYF. The CDR3 coding sequence is TGTGCCATAAGGACTAGCGAGGGCTACGAGCAGTACTTC.

The V and J genes are TRBV6-2 or TRBV6-3 and TRBJ2-7, with 9 bases lining up with TRBD2. J gave up 2 bases and V 7 bases, and 15 bases lay outside the gene matches. Germline lookup yields CDR1 MNHEY and CDR2 SVGEGT. The CDR3 runs 17 residues. In nucleotides, the CDR3 is TGTGCCAGCAAAGCCCGGACTAGCGCCTTCGCCGCCTACGAGCAGTACTTC. Translating it yields CASKARTSAFAAYEQYF.

This clonotype came up once. This chain joins TRBV20-1 and TRBJ2-3; tentatively, D is TRBD2 (6 bases). Germline V CDR1 and CDR2: DFQATT, SNEGSKA (reference sequence). V was shortened by 5 bases and J by 2 bases, with 20 bases between the two germline ends. The CDR3 has 16 residues. The CDR3 DNA follows: TGCAGTGCTTGGGCGTTGGAGGGAAGGACCACAGATACGCAGTATTTT. Protein sequence: CSAWALEGRTTDTQYF.

This clonotype appeared many times. The chain couples TRBV20-1 to TRBJ1-2; D gene ambiguous. Trimming took 3 bases from V and 8 from J, leaving 13 bases between them. Germline CDR1 DFQATT, CDR2 SNEGSKA (reference sequence). CDR3 size: 12 residues. CDR3 nucleotides: TGCAGTGCTAGGCTGGGTCCAGGCGGCTACACCTTC. It yields the protein CSARLGPGGYTF.

A word on this clonotype: A much larger clone lies a single base off, so this may be a read error. As DNA, the CDR3 is TGCGCCAGCAGAGGTGGGGGGGAGCAGTTCTTC. Its translation: CASRGGGEQFF. The chain employs TRBV5-1 and TRBJ2-1; possible D gene TRBD2, 6 bases. The CDR3 has 11 amino acids. V was pared by 5 bases and J by 10 bases, with 10 bases between. Germline CDR1 SGHRS, CDR2 YFSETQ.

This clonotype was observed a few times. V gene TRBV4-1 combines with J gene TRBJ1-2; D may be TRBD1 (5 bases). V lost 5 bases and J lost 8, with 18 bases in between. Germline V CDR1 and CDR2: MGHRA, YSYEKL. The CDR3 extends over 14 amino acids. CDR3 bases: TGCGCCAGCAGCGTCAATGTCCAGGGTCGGGGCTACACCTTC. Its protein product is CASSVNVQGRGYTF.

The CDR3 DNA reads as TGTGCCACCAGCAGAGATCAGTGGGTAAGGAATACTGAAGCTTTCTTT. It encodes CATSRDQWVRNTEAFF. The rearrangement uses TRBV15 and TRBJ1-1; no clear D gene. The germline V gene encodes CDR1 LNHNV and CDR2 YYDKDF (reference sequence). V lost 0 bases and J lost 5, with 16 bases in between. The CDR3 totals 16 residues.

As concerns this clonotype: This may be a read error, as it is one base from a much larger clone. V usage is TRBV7-2 and J usage is TRBJ2-1; D unresolved. Germline CDR1 is SGHTA and CDR2 is FQGNSA. V lost 2 bases, J lost 9 bases, and 23 bases lay in between. This CDR3 contains 17 residues. The CDR3 nucleotides are TGTGCCAGCAGCTTATTGTCGGCCGTAGCTGGTTCGAGTGAGCAGTTCTTC. This codes for CASSLLSAVAGSSEQFF.

This clonotype has just a few counts. The chain uses TRBV29-1 and TRBJ2-1, with TRBD1 identical over 9 bases. The CDR3 covers 12 residues. Germline V CDR1 and CDR2: SQVTM, ANQGSEA. CDR3 in amino acids: CRRQGVLGAQFF. The CDR3 coding sequence is TGCAGAAGACAGGGGGTCTTGGGAGCGCAGTTCTTC.

This rearrangement joins TRBV7-2 to TRBJ2-1, with 7 bases lining up with TRBD2. Germline V gene sequence: CDR1 SGHTA, CDR2 FQGNSA. Trimming removed 5 bases from V and 6 bases from J; junction bases left unmatched: 10. The CDR3 length is 15 residues. The CDR3 DNA reads TGTGCCAGCAGCACCCGGGGGGATAGGGGCAATGAGCAGTTCTTC. It yields the protein CASSTRGDRGNEQFF.

A few counts support this clonotype. The V call is TRBV4-2, the J call TRBJ2-1, with D perhaps matching TRBD1 (6 bases). V was cut by 0 bases and J by 3 bases, with 9 bases left in between. There are 15 residues in the CDR3. The germline gives CDR1 LGHNA, CDR2 YNFKEQ. DNA of the CDR3: TGTGCCAGCAGCCAAGATAGCAGGGGCTACAATGAGCAGTTCTTC. Its translation: CASSQDSRGYNEQFF.